Below, 3 T cell receptor beta chains from the same sample are listed, as sequenced in a study of blood T cell repertoires in COVID-19. Sequencing was performed with immunoSEQ multiplex PCR; in TCRdb, only in-frame clones are kept and a portion is missing. The sample yields fewer than 200,000 clones, over 70% seen once. Specimen: PBMCs or T cells enriched from blood (not recorded which). The receptors come from a woman in her thirties or forties with acute COVID-19.

V is TRBV18 and J is TRBJ1-2, with D tentatively TRBD1 (6 bases). Trimming took 3 bases from V and 2 from J, leaving 10 bases between them. This CDR3 comprises 14 residues. Germline V lookup: CDR1 KGHSH, CDR2 LQKENI. DNA of the CDR3: TGTGCCAGCTCACCTCTTACAGGGAACTATGGCTACACCTTC. Protein product: CASSPLTGNYGYTF.

In its sample, this clone was seen once. This sequence joins TRBV5-1 and TRBJ2-7; no definite D call. Germline lookup yields CDR1 SGHRS and CDR2 YFSETQ. Trimming stripped 1 base from V and 6 bases from J, with 11 bases between. This CDR3 region has 13 residues. The CDR3 bases are TGCGCCAGCAGCTTGCGGGTTACGAGCGAGCAGTACTTC. It specifies CASSLRVTSEQYF.

V gene TRBV5-1 combines with J gene TRBJ2-1, with D maybe TRBD2 (6 bases). In germline, CDR1 is SGHRS, CDR2 YFSETQ. This CDR3 is built from 13 residues. V lost 0 bases and J 8 bases, leaving 9 bases between the germline ends. The CDR3 coding sequence is TGCGCCAGCAGCTTGGGCGGGATAGATGAGCAGTTCTTC. Its protein product is CASSLGGIDEQFF.